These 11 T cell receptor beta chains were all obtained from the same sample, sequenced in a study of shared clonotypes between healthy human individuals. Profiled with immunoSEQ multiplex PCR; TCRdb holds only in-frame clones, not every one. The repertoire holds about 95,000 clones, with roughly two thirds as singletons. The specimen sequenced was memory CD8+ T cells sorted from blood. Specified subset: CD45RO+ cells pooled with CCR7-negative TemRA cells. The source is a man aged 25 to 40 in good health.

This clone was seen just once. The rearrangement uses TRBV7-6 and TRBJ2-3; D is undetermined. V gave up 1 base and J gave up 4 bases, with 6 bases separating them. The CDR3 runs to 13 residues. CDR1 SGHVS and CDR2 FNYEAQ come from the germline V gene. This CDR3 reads CASSLDSPDTQYF. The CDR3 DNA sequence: TGTGCCAGCAGCTTAGACAGTCCAGATACGCAGTATTTT.

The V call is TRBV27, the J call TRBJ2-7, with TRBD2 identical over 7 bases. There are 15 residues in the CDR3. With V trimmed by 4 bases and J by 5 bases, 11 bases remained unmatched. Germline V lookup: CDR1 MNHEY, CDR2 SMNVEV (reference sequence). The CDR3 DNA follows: TGTGCCAGCAGTTCCGGGACTACCCCCAGCCACGAGCAGTACTTC. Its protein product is CASSSGTTPSHEQYF.

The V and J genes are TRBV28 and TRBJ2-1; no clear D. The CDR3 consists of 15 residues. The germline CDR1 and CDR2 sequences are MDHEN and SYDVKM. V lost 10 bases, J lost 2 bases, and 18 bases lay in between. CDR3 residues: CATNPEAHPYNEQFF. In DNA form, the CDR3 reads TGTGCCACCAATCCAGAGGCCCACCCCTACAATGAGCAGTTCTTC.

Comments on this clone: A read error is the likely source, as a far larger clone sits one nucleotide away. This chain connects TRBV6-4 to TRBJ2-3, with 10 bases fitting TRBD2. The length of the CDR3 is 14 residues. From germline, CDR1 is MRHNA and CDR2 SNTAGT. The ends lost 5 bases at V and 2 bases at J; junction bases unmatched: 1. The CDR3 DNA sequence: TGTGCCAGCAGTAGCGGGAGGGCCACAGATACGCAGTATTTT. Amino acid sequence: CASSSGRATDTQYF.

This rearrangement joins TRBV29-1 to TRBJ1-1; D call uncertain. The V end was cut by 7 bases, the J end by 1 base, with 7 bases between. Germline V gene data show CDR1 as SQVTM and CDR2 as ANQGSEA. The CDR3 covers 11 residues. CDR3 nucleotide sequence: TGCAGCGCGAGGGAGAACACTGAAGCTTTCTTT. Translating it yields CSARENTEAFF.

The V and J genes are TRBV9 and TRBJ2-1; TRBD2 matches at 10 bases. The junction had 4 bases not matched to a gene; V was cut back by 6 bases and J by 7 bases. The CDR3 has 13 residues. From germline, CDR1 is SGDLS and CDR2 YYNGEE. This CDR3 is CASTGTSDNEQFF. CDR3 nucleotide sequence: TGTGCCAGCACTGGGACTAGCGATAATGAGCAGTTCTTC.

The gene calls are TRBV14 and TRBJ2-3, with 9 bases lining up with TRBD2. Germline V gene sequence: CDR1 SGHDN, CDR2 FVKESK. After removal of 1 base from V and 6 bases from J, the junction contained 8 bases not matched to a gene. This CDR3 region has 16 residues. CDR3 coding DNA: TGTGCCAGCAGCCAAGGCGCTAGCGGGAATTTGGATACGCAGTATTTT. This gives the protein CASSQGASGNLDTQYF.

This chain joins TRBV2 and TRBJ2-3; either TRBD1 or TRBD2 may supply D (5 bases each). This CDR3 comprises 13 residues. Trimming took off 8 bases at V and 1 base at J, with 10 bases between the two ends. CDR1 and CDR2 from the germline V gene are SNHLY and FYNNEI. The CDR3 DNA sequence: TGTGCCAGCGTGCAGGGAGGCACAGATACGCAGTATTTT. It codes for CASVQGGTDTQYF.

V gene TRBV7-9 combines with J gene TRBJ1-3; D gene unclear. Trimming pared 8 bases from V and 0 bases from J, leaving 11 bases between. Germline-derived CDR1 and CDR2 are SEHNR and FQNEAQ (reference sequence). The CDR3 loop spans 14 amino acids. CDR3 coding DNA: TGTGCCAGCGTTCTCACAGACTCTGGAAACACCATATATTTT. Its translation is CASVLTDSGNTIYF.

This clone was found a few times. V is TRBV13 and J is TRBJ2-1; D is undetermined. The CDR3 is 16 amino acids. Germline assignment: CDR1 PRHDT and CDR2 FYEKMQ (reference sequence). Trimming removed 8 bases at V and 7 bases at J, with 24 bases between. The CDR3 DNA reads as TGTGCCAGCTCAAGCAAAACCAGGAAAATCCCTAATGAGCAGTTCTTC. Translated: CASSSKTRKIPNEQFF.

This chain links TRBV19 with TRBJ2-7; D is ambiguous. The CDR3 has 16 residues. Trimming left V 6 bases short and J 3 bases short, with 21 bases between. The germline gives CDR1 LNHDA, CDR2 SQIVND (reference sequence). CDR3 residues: CASRPTSNIDNYEQYF. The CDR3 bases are TGTGCCAGTAGGCCAACAAGCAACATCGATAACTACGAGCAGTACTTC.